This is a list of T cell receptor beta chains from one sample in a study of shared clonotypes between healthy human individuals. Some clones are missing from TCRdb's copy, which holds only in-frame ones; the method was immunoSEQ multiplex PCR. Among 2,500,000 or so clones listed, approximately 92% were seen once. The sample comprised naive CD4+ T cells sorted from blood. These receptors were collected from a man aged 18 to 30 in good health. CDR3s include the opening cysteine and the closing phenylalanine or tryptophan. The D gene is left open where the match is weak. Rows may omit the clone size; those that give it use once, few, many or a size class.

TRBD1 | TRBJ2-7 | TRBV7-6 | . | TGTGCCAGCAGCATTGCCGGGACAGGCTACGAGCAGTACTTC | CASSIAGTGYEQYF
. | TRBJ1-2 | TRBV7-2 | . | TGTGCCAGCAGCAGAAGGGAGGACTATGGCTACACCTTC | CASSRREDYGYTF
TRBD2 | TRBJ2-2 | TRBV10-3 | . | TGTGCCATCAGTCCCGTAGCGGGGGAAGGCGGGGAGCTGTTTTTT | CAISPVAGEGGELFF
TRBD1 | TRBJ1-5 | TRBV11-1 | few | TGTGCCAGCAGTTCAGGGGGGGGTCAGCCCCAGCATTTT | CASSSGGGQPQHF
TRBD1 | TRBJ1-6 | TRBV7-9 | . | TGTGCCAGCAGCCCCGGGACAGGCAATAATTCACCCCTCCACTTT | CASSPGTGNNSPLHF
. | TRBJ1-3 | TRBV19 | . | TGTGCCAGTAGTATTCGACTGGCGGACACCATATATTTT | CASSIRLADTIYF
. | TRBJ1-6 | TRBV30 | . | TGTGCCTGGAGACAGGGAGGTTCACCCCTCCACTTT | CAWRQGGSPLHF
TRBD1 | TRBJ2-2 | TRBV6-4 | once | TGTGCCAGCAGTGAATCGGACAGGGCCTATCCTACGAACACCGGGGAGCTGTTTTTT | CASSESDRAYPTNTGELFF
. | TRBJ2-6 | TRBV2 | . | TGTGCCAGCAGCCTAGACGCCATCTCTGGGGCCAACGTCCTGACTTTC | CASSLDAISGANVLTF
. | TRBJ2-2 | TRBV7-9 | . | TGTGCCAGCAGTTGGGACCGCCGGGTGTCCGGGGAGCTGTTTTTT | CASSWDRRVSGELFF
. | TRBJ2-1 | TRBV5-6 | . | TGTGCCAGCAGCTTTCTTGATTCGGACTGGGAGCAGTTCTTC | CASSFLDSDWEQFF
. | TRBJ2-5 | TRBV4-3 | . | TGCGCCAGCAGCCCACAGGGTATCCAAGAGACCCAGTACTTC | CASSPQGIQETQYF
TRBD1 | TRBJ2-5 | TRBV5-1 | . | TGCGCCAGCAGCAGCACCGGGACAGGGGGCTCAGAGACCCAGTACTTC | CASSSTGTGGSETQYF
TRBD1 | TRBJ1-5 | TRBV30 | . | TGTGCCTGGGGGACAGTCGATCAGCCCCAGCATTTT | CAWGTVDQPQHF
TRBD2 | TRBJ2-5 | TRBV28 | . | TGTGCCAGCAGTCTAGGACTAGGCGTGACCCAGTACTTC | CASSLGLGVTQYF
TRBD1 | TRBJ2-2 | TRBV28 | . | TGTGCCAGCAGCCTCTGGACAGGGAACACCGGGGAGCTGTTTTTT | CASSLWTGNTGELFF
TRBD2 | TRBJ2-7 | TRBV19 | . | TGTGCCAGTAGCTTGACTAGCGGGGCCTACGAGCAGTACTTC | CASSLTSGAYEQYF
TRBD1 | TRBJ2-1 | TRBV4-3 | . | TGCGCCAGCAGCCAGAATCTCCCCTCCGGGACAGGGTATGAGCAGTTCTTC | CASSQNLPSGTGYEQFF
. | TRBJ1-6 | TRBV7-9 | few | TGTGCCAGCAGCTTAGTGGTCACAACGGATTCACCCCTCCACTTT | CASSLVVTTDSPLHF
. | TRBJ1-2 | TRBV10-3 | once | TGTGCCATCAGTGGACAGGAGGGTTATGGCTACACCTTC | CAISGQEGYGYTF
. | TRBJ1-4 | TRBV7-2 | . | TGTGCCAGCAGCTCTGGGCGGGGGACTAATGAAAAACTGTTTTTT | CASSSGRGTNEKLFF
. | TRBJ1-4 | TRBV7-9 | . | TGTGCCAGCAGCTTTCGGGCAACTAATGAAAAACTGTTTTTT | CASSFRATNEKLFF
. | TRBJ2-5 | TRBV2 | . | TGTGCCAGCAGTTTAACAGAGATCCAAGAGACCCAGTACTTC | CASSLTEIQETQYF
. | TRBJ2-7 | TRBV4-1 | . | TGCGCCAGCAGCCATAAGTTACGGGGTTACGAGCAGTACTTC | CASSHKLRGYEQYF